Listed below are T cell receptor beta chains from one sample, sequenced in a study of shared clonotypes between healthy human individuals. Only in-frame clones appear in the TCRdb table, and some are missing; sequencing was by immunoSEQ multiplex PCR. The sample contains just over 2,000,000 clones, about 94% of which appear only once. Sequencing was carried out using naive CD8+ T cells sorted from blood. These receptors all come from a man in his late teens or twenties in good health. Each CDR3 is given with its conserved first and last residue. Each record gives: clone size, V gene, J gene, D gene, CDR3 protein, CDR3 DNA. The D gene is left open where the match is weak. Clone size, where shown, is once, few, many, or a class for clones that have expanded.

>NA|TRBV14|TRBJ1-1|NA
CASSQDSANTEAFF
TGTGCCAGCAGCCAAGATTCGGCGAACACTGAAGCTTTCTTT
>NA|TRBV19|TRBJ1-2|NA
CASREALNYGYTF
TGTGCCAGTAGAGAGGCTCTAAACTATGGCTACACCTTC
>few|TRBV7-9|TRBJ1-2|TRBD1
CASSLSDRGDYGYTF
TGTGCCAGCAGCTTATCAGACAGGGGTGACTATGGCTACACCTTC
>NA|TRBV29-1|TRBJ1-2|TRBD1
CSITGANYGYTF
TGCAGCATCACAGGGGCTAACTATGGCTACACCTTC
>NA|TRBV6-5|TRBJ1-2|TRBD1
CASSYRDSLTFYGYTF
TGTGCCAGCAGTTACAGGGACAGCCTAACCTTCTATGGCTACACCTTC
>NA|TRBV13|TRBJ2-7|NA
CASSLGTSYEQYF
TGTGCCAGCAGCTTAGGGACTTCCTACGAGCAGTACTTC
>NA|TRBV7-9|TRBJ2-3|NA
CASSHTNRVPTDTQYF
TGTGCCAGCAGCCACACGAACAGGGTTCCCACAGATACGCAGTATTTT
>NA|TRBV4-3|TRBJ2-7|TRBD2
CASSDDEPGLAGDLFHEQYF
TGCGCCAGCAGCGATGATGAACCGGGGCTAGCGGGAGACTTGTTCCACGAGCAGTACTTC
>NA|TRBV9|TRBJ2-7|NA
CASSVAPGITYEQYF
TGTGCCAGCAGCGTAGCACCCGGGATTACCTACGAGCAGTACTTC
>NA|TRBV13|TRBJ2-7|TRBD2
CASSEGGLGYEQYF
TGTGCCAGCAGCGAGGGGGGACTAGGATACGAGCAGTACTTC
>NA|TRBV29-1|TRBJ2-5|NA
CSVEADSQETQYF
TGCAGCGTTGAAGCTGACAGCCAAGAGACCCAGTACTTC
>once|TRBV5-6|TRBJ1-2|NA
CASSPSEANYGYTF
TGTGCCAGCAGCCCCTCTGAAGCTAACTATGGCTACACCTTC
>NA|TRBV11-2|TRBJ2-1|NA
CASSLDTGWNEQFF
TGTGCCAGCAGCTTAGATACAGGATGGAATGAGCAGTTCTTC
>NA|TRBV5-1|TRBJ2-5|TRBD2
CASRTSGRETQYF
TGCGCCAGCAGGACTAGCGGGAGGGAGACCCAGTACTTC
>NA|TRBV6-1|TRBJ2-7|NA
CASSDPNSGEQYF
TGTGCCAGCAGTGACCCGAATTCAGGCGAGCAGTACTTC
>once|TRBV6-5|TRBJ1-2|NA
CASSYSLAYGYTF
TGTGCCAGCAGTTACTCTCTCGCCTATGGCTACACCTTC
>NA|TRBV10-3|TRBJ2-2|NA
CAITDGASNTGELFF
TGTGCCATCACCGACGGGGCCTCCAACACCGGGGAGCTGTTTTTT
>NA|TRBV9|TRBJ2-3|NA
CASSDPPASYTDTQYF
TGTGCCAGCAGCGATCCCCCGGCGTCCTACACAGATACGCAGTATTTT
>once|TRBV28|TRBJ2-7|TRBD1
CAIGQGVSYEQYF
TGTGCCATCGGACAGGGGGTCTCCTACGAGCAGTACTTC
>NA|TRBV30|TRBJ1-2|TRBD1
CALETGRPGYTF
TGTGCCCTGGAGACAGGGAGGCCTGGCTACACCTTC
>NA|TRBV6-6|TRBJ2-5|NA
CASSSYSGARQETQYF
TGTGCCAGCAGTAGCTACTCCGGGGCCAGACAAGAGACCCAGTACTTC
>NA|TRBV13|TRBJ2-2|NA
CASSLGLKIPGELFF
TGTGCCAGCAGCTTAGGCTTGAAAATCCCCGGGGAGCTGTTTTTT
>NA|TRBV27|TRBJ2-1|TRBD1
CASSLGQGADEQFF
TGTGCCAGCAGTTTAGGGCAGGGGGCTGATGAGCAGTTCTTC
>NA|TRBV7-6|TRBJ2-5|TRBD1
CASSLEGQGARETQYF
TGTGCCAGCAGCCTCGAGGGACAGGGGGCTCGAGAGACCCAGTACTTC
>NA|TRBV25-1|TRBJ2-5|NA
CASSDPLTSSFQETQYF
TGTGCCAGCAGTGATCCCCTCACCTCAAGTTTCCAAGAGACCCAGTACTTC
>NA|TRBV10-3|TRBJ2-7|NA
CAISETTHEQYF
TGTGCCATCAGTGAGACAACCCACGAGCAGTACTTC
>NA|TRBV5-5|TRBJ2-7|NA
CASTLYEQYF
TGTGCCAGCACCCTCTACGAGCAGTACTTC
>NA|TRBV5-1|TRBJ2-1|NA
CARRTEANNEQFF
TGCGCCAGGCGGACAGAAGCGAACAATGAGCAGTTCTTC
>NA|TRBV6-5|TRBJ2-7|NA
CASSYSSGDYEQYF
TGTGCCAGCAGTTACTCTTCAGGGGACTACGAGCAGTACTTC
>NA|TRBV19|TRBJ2-7|TRBD1
CASSAETQGAGYEQYF
TGTGCCAGTAGTGCCGAAACTCAGGGGGCGGGCTACGAGCAGTACTTC
>NA|TRBV4-1|TRBJ2-7|TRBD2
CASSHLTSGSTYEQYF
TGCGCCAGCAGCCATCTGACTAGCGGGTCCACCTACGAGCAGTACTTC
>NA|TRBV29-1|TRBJ2-3|TRBD1
CSVTGGSTDTQYF
TGCAGCGTGACAGGGGGTAGCACAGATACGCAGTATTTT
>NA|TRBV27|TRBJ1-1|TRBD1
CASSLFRTGLNTEAFF
TGTGCCAGCAGTTTATTCCGGACAGGTTTGAACACTGAAGCTTTCTTT
>NA|TRBV29-1|TRBJ2-1|TRBD2
CSAVGLFNNEQFF
TGCAGCGCGGTGGGACTATTCAACAATGAGCAGTTCTTC
>NA|TRBV18|TRBJ2-1|TRBD1
CASSKTGENEQFF
TGTGCCAGCTCCAAGACAGGGGAGAATGAGCAGTTCTTC
>NA|TRBV7-8|TRBJ2-7|NA
CASSARGSSYEQYF
TGTGCCAGCAGTGCCCGGGGGAGCTCCTACGAGCAGTACTTC
>NA|TRBV27|TRBJ1-5|NA
CASSEWGQPQHF
TGTGCCAGCAGTGAGTGGGGTCAGCCCCAGCATTTT
>NA|TRBV9|TRBJ2-7|NA
CASSVGPEHEQYF
TGTGCCAGCAGCGTAGGCCCGGAGCACGAGCAGTACTTC
>NA|TRBV7-8|TRBJ1-1|NA
CASSLVTNTEAFF
TGTGCCAGCAGCTTAGTAACGAACACTGAAGCTTTCTTT
>NA|TRBV18|TRBJ2-7|TRBD1
CASSLPGTGYEQYF
TGTGCCAGCTCACTCCCCGGGACAGGCTACGAGCAGTACTTC
>NA|TRBV27|TRBJ2-7|NA
CASSPSTTESYEQYF
TGTGCCAGCAGTCCATCTACGACGGAATCCTACGAGCAGTACTTC
>NA|TRBV28|TRBJ2-2|NA
CASSPVDGGTGELFF
TGTGCCAGCAGTCCCGTGGATGGGGGTACCGGGGAGCTGTTTTTT
>NA|TRBV28|TRBJ2-7|NA
CASSLWHGSYEQYF
TGTGCCAGCAGTTTGTGGCACGGTTCCTACGAGCAGTACTTC
>NA|TRBV4-3|TRBJ2-2|TRBD2
CASSRLTGLAGPNTGELFF
TGCGCCAGCAGCCGCTTAACGGGACTAGCGGGACCGAACACCGGGGAGCTGTTTTTT
>NA|TRBV10-2|TRBJ1-5|NA
CASSDPGRNNQPQHF
TGCGCCAGCAGTGACCCTGGACGAAACAATCAGCCCCAGCATTTT
>NA|TRBV10-3|TRBJ1-2|NA
CAISEEGVYGYTF
TGTGCCATCAGTGAGGAGGGCGTCTATGGCTACACCTTC
>NA|TRBV27|TRBJ2-2|NA
CASSLGGATGELFF
TGTGCCAGCAGTTTAGGAGGTGCGACCGGGGAGCTGTTTTTT
>once|TRBV29-1|TRBJ2-1|NA
CSADGGSGYNEQFF
TGCAGCGCTGATGGGGGGAGCGGCTACAATGAGCAGTTCTTC
>NA|TRBV7-8|TRBJ2-7|TRBD1
CASSGRDRVTYEQYF
TGTGCCAGCAGCGGACGGGACAGGGTTACCTACGAGCAGTACTTC
>NA|TRBV19|TRBJ2-7|NA
CASSAGSAYEQYF
TGTGCCAGTAGTGCAGGGTCGGCCTACGAGCAGTACTTC
>NA|TRBV2|TRBJ2-2|NA
CASSEAGGVIWELFF
TGTGCCAGCAGTGAAGCGGGAGGTGTGATATGGGAGCTGTTTTTT
>NA|TRBV5-1|TRBJ2-3|TRBD1
CASSPLGWDSYTDTQYF
TGCGCCAGCAGCCCCTTGGGTTGGGACAGCTACACAGATACGCAGTATTTT